This T cell receptor beta chain is from a study of OX40 agonist ivuxolimab in advanced cancers. The method was immunoSEQ multiplex PCR; TCRdb's version includes in-frame clones alone and lacks a portion of them. The sample carries just under 65,000 clones, around 81% recorded once. After removal of 5 bases from V and 5 bases from J, the junction contained 9 bases not matched to a gene. Germline assignment: CDR1 LGHNA and CDR2 YNFKEQ. CDR3 size: 16 residues. The genes are TRBV4-2 and TRBJ2-3, with 11 nucleotides matching TRBD2. Sample: CD4+ or CD8+ T cells sorted from blood, taken in a trial of the OX40 agonist ivuxolimab. The receptor comes from an adult with an advanced solid tumor such as melanoma, head and neck, liver or kidney cancer. CDR3 nucleotides: TGTGCCAGCAGCGCCTCGCCTAGCGGGGGGCTAGATACGCAGTATTTT. It translates to CASSASPSGGLDTQYF.